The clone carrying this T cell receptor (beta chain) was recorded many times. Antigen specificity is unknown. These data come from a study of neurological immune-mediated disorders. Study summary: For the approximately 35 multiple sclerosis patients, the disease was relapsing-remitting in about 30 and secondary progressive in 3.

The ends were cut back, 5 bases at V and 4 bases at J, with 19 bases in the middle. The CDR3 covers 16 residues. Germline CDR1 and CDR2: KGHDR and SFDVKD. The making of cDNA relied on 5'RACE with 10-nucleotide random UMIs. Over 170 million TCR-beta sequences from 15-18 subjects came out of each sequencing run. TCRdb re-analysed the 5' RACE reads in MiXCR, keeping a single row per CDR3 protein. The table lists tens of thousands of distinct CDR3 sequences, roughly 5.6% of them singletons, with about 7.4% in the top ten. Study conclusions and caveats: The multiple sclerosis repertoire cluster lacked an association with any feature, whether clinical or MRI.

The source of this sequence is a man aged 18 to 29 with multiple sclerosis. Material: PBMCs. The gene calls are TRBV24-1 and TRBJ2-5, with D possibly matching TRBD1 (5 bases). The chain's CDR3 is CATSGVSQGIGETQYF. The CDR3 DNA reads TGTGCCACCAGTGGAGTCTCGCAGGGTATTGGAGAGACCCAGTACTTC.